Listed here are 9 T cell receptor beta chains from one sample, sequenced in a study of T cell responses to AZD1222 COVID-19 vaccine. Sequencing used immunoSEQ multiplex PCR; TCRdb keeps in-frame clones, though not all of them. The sample has approximately 98,000 clones, approximately 89% seen once. The sample here was peripheral blood, taken on day 0 of MenACWY control vaccination. These receptors were obtained from an adult in good health.

This chain connects TRBV5-4 to TRBJ1-1; D may be TRBD1 (5 bases). V lost 1 base and J lost 3, with 13 bases in between. Germline V gene sequence: CDR1 SGHNT, CDR2 YYREEE (reference sequence). The CDR3 is 15 residues long. This CDR3 is CASSLSRGGDTEAFF. CDR3 bases: TGTGCCAGCAGCTTGTCCCGGGGAGGGGACACTGAAGCTTTCTTT.

The chain recombines TRBV4-1 with TRBJ2-7; D perhaps matches TRBD2 (6 bases). The V gene lost 0 bases and the J gene lost 5 bases, with 20 bases spanning the gap. Germline V gene data show CDR1 as MGHRA and CDR2 as YSYEKL. The CDR3 consists of 17 residues. CDR3 protein: CASSQEFSSGVRNEQYF. CDR3 nucleotide sequence: TGCGCCAGCAGCCAAGAGTTCTCTTCGGGGGTTCGAAACGAGCAGTACTTC.

This CDR3 reads CASSYGDTAYGYTF. The CDR3 coding sequence is TGTGCCAGCAGTTACGGGGACACCGCCTATGGCTACACCTTC. The chain combines TRBV6-2 or TRBV6-3 with TRBJ1-2; D might be TRBD1 (6 bases). CDR3 length equals 14 residues. The V gene lost 2 bases and the J gene lost 4 bases, with 11 bases spanning the gap. CDR1 and CDR2 from the germline V gene are MNHEY and SVGEGT.

The chain has TRBV19 and TRBJ2-1; D is uncertain. Germline assignment: CDR1 LNHDA and CDR2 SQIVND (reference sequence). The CDR3 covers 11 residues. Trimming stripped 2 bases from V and 10 bases from J, with 6 bases between. The CDR3 DNA reads as TGTGCCAGTAGTATACTGGCAGAGCAGTTCTTC. Amino acid sequence: CASSILAEQFF.

In this sample, this clone turned up a few times. The V gene is TRBV25-1, the J gene TRBJ1-3, with D tentatively TRBD1 (5 bases). CDR1 and CDR2 (germline): MGHDK, SYGVNS. The V gene lost 3 bases and the J gene lost 3 bases, with 9 bases spanning the gap. The CDR3 contains 14 residues. This CDR3 is CASSDRVGGNTIYF. The CDR3 DNA reads as TGTGCCAGCAGTGACAGGGTGGGTGGAAACACCATATATTTT.

J is TRBJ2-7 and V is TRBV4-2; no clear D gene. In germline, CDR1 is LGHNA, CDR2 YNFKEQ. The CDR3 is 13 amino acids. Trimming pared 6 bases from V and 4 bases from J, leaving 13 bases between. This chain's CDR3 is CASRTYLRYEQYF. In nucleotides, the CDR3 is TGTGCCAGCAGGACTTACTTAAGGTACGAGCAGTACTTC.

The V gene is TRBV5-6, the J gene TRBJ1-2; 7 nucleotides match TRBD1. Looked up from germline, CDR1 is SGHDT and CDR2 is YYEEEE. The CDR3 is 16 residues long. J gave up 0 bases and V 0 bases, and 5 bases lay outside the gene matches. The CDR3 DNA reads as TGTGCCAGCAGCTTGGGCAGGGGGGTGTCTAACTATGGCTACACCTTC. Its protein is CASSLGRGVSNYGYTF.

CDR3 loop: CASSLALLRDRVGYTF. The CDR3 nucleotides read TGCGCCAGCAGCTTGGCGCTGTTGCGGGACAGGGTCGGCTACACCTTC. V gene TRBV5-1 combines with J gene TRBJ1-2, with 9 bases matching TRBD1. The CDR3 is 16 residues long. CDR1 is SGHRS and CDR2 is YFSETQ in the germline V gene. V lost 0 bases, J lost 8 bases, and 11 bases stayed unmatched.

This clone was recorded once. The chain combines TRBV7-8 with TRBJ2-3; the D is unclear. Germline V lookup: CDR1 SGHVS, CDR2 FQNEAQ. The CDR3 sequence is 12 residues long. Trimming shortened V by 5 bases and J by 1 base, and 4 bases separated the two germline ends. Here the CDR3 reads CASSRRTDTQYF. CDR3 nucleotide sequence: TGTGCCAGCAGCCGCCGCACAGATACGCAGTATTTT.